A single sample is the source of the 30 T cell receptor beta chains below, sequenced in a study of T cell responses to AZD1222 COVID-19 vaccine. Using immunoSEQ multiplex PCR, the repertoire was profiled, and TCRdb retains in-frame clones only, with some absent. The sample shows about 200,000 clones, about 95% of them seen only once. The sample in question was peripheral blood, obtained 28 days after the second dose of the MenACWY control vaccine. The receptors were sampled from an adult who received the MenACWY meningococcal vaccine as a control.

The rearrangement links TRBV5-1 to TRBJ1-5; D not certain. Germline V gene lookup returns CDR1 SGHRS and CDR2 YFSETQ. This CDR3 is 14 amino acids long. The V end lost 1 base, the J end lost 7 bases, and 12 bases lay between the germline ends. The chain's CDR3 is CASSLLAGWQPQHF. The CDR3 nucleotides read TGCGCCAGCAGCTTGTTAGCGGGTTGGCAGCCCCAGCATTTT.

The chain has TRBV6-5 and TRBJ2-1; TRBD2 agrees at 11 bases. Losses at the gene ends were 5 bases for V and 7 bases for J; bases not matched to a gene: 4. In germline, CDR1 is MNHEY, CDR2 SVGAGI. The length of the CDR3 is 14 residues. The DNA for the CDR3 is TGTGCCAGCAGTAAAAGACTAGCGGGAAATGAGCAGTTCTTC. It encodes CASSKRLAGNEQFF.

This chain joins TRBV19 and TRBJ1-6; TRBD1 matches at 12 bases. The CDR3 consists of 16 residues. Germline CDR1 reads LNHDA; CDR2 reads SQIVND (reference sequence). With 1 base clipped from V and 9 bases from J, the junction kept 4 bases outside the gene matches. Written as DNA, the CDR3 is TGTGCCAGTAGTATAGGAGGGGACAGGGGGCCTTCACCCCTCCACTTT. Translated: CASSIGGDRGPSPLHF.

This clone came up a few times. The chain joins TRBV11-2 to TRBJ1-1; D is perhaps TRBD1 (6 bases). In germline, CDR1 is SGHAT, CDR2 FQNNGV. V was pared by 4 bases and J by 1 base, with 19 bases between. This CDR3 is 17 amino acids long. The CDR3 bases are TGTGCCAGCAGCTCTATTCGAGGGGGACTGGGGAACACTGAAGCTTTCTTT. Its translation is CASSSIRGGLGNTEAFF.

The chain couples TRBV5-4 to TRBJ1-5; D unresolved. Trimming stripped 4 bases from V and 4 bases from J, with 6 bases between. The CDR3 contains 12 residues. Germline CDR1 SGHNT, CDR2 YYREEE (reference sequence). CDR3 in amino acids: CASSVQNQPQHF. CDR3 coding DNA: TGTGCCAGCAGCGTACAGAATCAGCCCCAGCATTTT.

V and J are TRBV29-1 and TRBJ1-2, with D possibly being TRBD1 (6 bases). Germline V gives CDR1 SQVTM, CDR2 ANQGSEA. The CDR3 runs to 11 residues. The V end was cut by 5 bases, the J end by 6 bases, with 10 bases between. The CDR3 protein is CSVQQGNGYTF. The CDR3, as DNA: TGCAGCGTTCAGCAGGGGAATGGCTACACCTTC.

CDR3 in amino acids: CASSLTGGPSNEQFF. The CDR3 coding sequence is TGCGCCAGCAGCTTAACAGGGGGTCCTTCGAATGAGCAGTTCTTC. The V gene is TRBV5-1, the J gene TRBJ2-1; 8 nucleotides agree with TRBD1. Germline trimming cut 2 bases from V and 7 bases from J; bases unmatched to any gene: 8. Germline CDR1 reads SGHRS; CDR2 reads YFSETQ. This CDR3 region has 15 residues.

The chain uses TRBV7-2 and TRBJ2-7; D might be TRBD1 (6 bases). Looked up from germline, CDR1 is SGHTA and CDR2 is FQGNSA. V was pared by 5 bases and J by 0 bases, with 20 bases between. CDR3 length: 17 amino acids. The CDR3 coding sequence is TGTGCCAGCAGCCTATCAGCCGGGACAACCTTCTCCTACGAGCAGTACTTC. Its translation: CASSLSAGTTFSYEQYF.

The rearrangement uses TRBV11-2 and TRBJ2-1; D gene unclear. This CDR3 has 13 amino acids. CDR1 and CDR2 (germline): SGHAT, FQNNGV. Trimming removed 5 bases from V and 7 bases from J, with 12 bases in between. CDR3 sequence (DNA): TGTGCCAGCAGCGACCCCCTAGGGAATGAGCAGTTCTTC. Translated: CASSDPLGNEQFF.

The chain couples TRBV11-3 to TRBJ2-7, with a tentative D call TRBD1 (5 bases). Trimming stripped 3 bases from V and 5 bases from J, with 14 bases between. The CDR3 is 14 residues long. Per germline, CDR1 SGHNT and CDR2 YENEEA. CDR3 region: CASSLTALSHEQYF. The CDR3 DNA follows: TGTGCCAGCAGCTTGACAGCCCTCAGTCACGAGCAGTACTTC. The entire variable domain, with the rest obtained from reference TRBV11-3 and TRBJ2-7, is as follows: EAGVVQSPRYKIIEKKQPVAFWCNPISGHNTLYWYLQNLGQGPELLIRYENEEAVDDSQLPKDRFSAERLKGVDSTLKIQPAELGDSAVYLCASSLTALSHEQYFGPGTRLTVT.

This sequence joins TRBV7-9 and TRBJ1-6; D is unresolved. Germline V gene lookup returns CDR1 SEHNR and CDR2 FQNEAQ (reference sequence). CDR3 length: 15 amino acids. The V gene lost 4 bases and the J gene lost 9 bases, with 16 bases spanning the gap. The CDR3 spells CASSSLEGLTSPLHF. The CDR3 DNA reads TGTGCCAGCAGCTCTCTCGAGGGCCTCACTTCACCCCTCCACTTT.

The rearrangement links TRBV7-6 to TRBJ2-1, with a possible D match to TRBD2 (6 bases). Germline V CDR1 and CDR2: SGHVS, FNYEAQ. This CDR3 is 16 amino acids long. V was cut by 1 base and J by 6 bases, with 16 bases left in between. The CDR3 loop is CASSLEGSTSRNEQFF. Written as DNA, the CDR3 is TGTGCCAGCAGCTTAGAAGGCTCGACTAGTCGCAATGAGCAGTTCTTC.

The chain combines TRBV15 with TRBJ1-5, with 8 bases fitting TRBD1. V trimming: 1 base; J trimming: 2 bases; junction bases outside the gene matches: 7. The CDR3 extends over 17 amino acids. Germline V gene sequence: CDR1 LNHNV, CDR2 YYDKDF (reference sequence). CDR3 sequence reads: CATSRGLDRDGNQPQHF. For the CDR3, the DNA is TGTGCCACCAGCAGAGGCCTGGACAGGGATGGCAATCAGCCCCAGCATTTT.

The chain links TRBV29-1 to TRBJ2-7; no definite D call. The CDR3 loop spans 15 amino acids. Trimming cost V 0 bases and J 2 bases, with 14 bases left between them. Germline V gene sequence: CDR1 SQVTM, CDR2 ANQGSEA. The CDR3 nucleotides read TGCAGCGTTGAAGATGAAGGCAGGCCGACCTACGAGCAGTACTTC. This sequence encodes CSVEDEGRPTYEQYF.

The genes are TRBV3-1 (or the pseudogene TRBV3-2) and TRBJ1-2; the D gene is possibly TRBD1 (5 bases). V lost 5 bases, J lost 8 bases, and 18 bases lay in between. CDR1 is LGHDT and CDR2 is YNNKEL in the germline V gene (reference sequence). The CDR3 loop spans 14 amino acids. CDR3 loop: CASSEGLRGLGYTF. The CDR3 DNA reads TGTGCCAGCAGCGAAGGACTGCGGGGCTTGGGCTACACCTTC.

The rearrangement uses TRBV19 and TRBJ2-1; TRBD2 aligns across 9 bases. The CDR3 runs 13 residues. Germline CDR1 and CDR2: LNHDA and SQIVND (reference sequence). The CDR3 spells CASRPSGNNEQFF. The CDR3 DNA reads TGTGCTTCCAGGCCTAGCGGGAACAATGAGCAGTTCTTC.

The table lists this clone with a count of one. CDR3 in DNA: TGTGCCAGCAGCTCGACTAGCGGGAGTTCTAAAGATACGCAGTATTTT. As protein: CASSSTSGSSKDTQYF. The V gene is TRBV7-9, the J gene TRBJ2-3, with 12 positions matching TRBD2. This CDR3 is 16 amino acids long. Germline assignment: CDR1 SEHNR and CDR2 FQNEAQ (reference sequence). J was trimmed by 5 bases and V by 4 bases; bases with no gene match: 7.

V and J are TRBV5-6 and TRBJ1-5, with TRBD1 identical over 9 bases. After removal of 5 bases from V and 7 bases from J, the junction contained 10 bases not matched to a gene. Germline V gene sequence: CDR1 SGHDT, CDR2 YYEEEE. This CDR3 is 15 amino acids long. The DNA of the CDR3 is TGTGCCAGCAGTTCCGGGACAGGGCTCCACCAGCCCCAGCATTTT. Translation: CASSSGTGLHQPQHF.

The chain combines TRBV3-1 (or the pseudogene TRBV3-2) with TRBJ1-2, with 10 bases aligning to TRBD1. This CDR3 region has 16 residues. The V segment lost 1 base and the J segment 6 bases; nucleotides outside the gene matches: 8. The germline V gene encodes CDR1 LGHDT and CDR2 YNNKEL (reference sequence). For the CDR3, the DNA is TGTGCCAGCAGCCAAGCGAGGGGGGGACAGGGGAATGGCTACACCTTC. Its translation is CASSQARGGQGNGYTF.

The chain joins TRBV19 to TRBJ1-2; possible D gene TRBD1, 5 bases. The CDR3 runs to 14 residues. V lost 5 bases and J 0 bases, leaving 10 bases between the germline ends. Per the germline V gene, CDR1 is LNHDA and CDR2 is SQIVND (reference sequence). As DNA, the CDR3 is TGTGCCAGTAGTTACGACAGCTCTAACTATGGCTACACCTTC. It codes for CASSYDSSNYGYTF.

This chain joins TRBV28 and TRBJ1-5; D call uncertain. The CDR3 consists of 13 residues. Germline V gene data show CDR1 as MDHEN and CDR2 as SYDVKM. The V end lost 6 bases, the J end lost 0 bases, and 6 bases lay between the germline ends. CDR3 sequence: CASRGLSNQPQHF. In nucleotides, the CDR3 is TGTGCCAGCAGGGGCCTTAGCAATCAGCCCCAGCATTTT.

V usage is TRBV9 and J usage is TRBJ2-2, with a possible D match to TRBD2 (7 bases). V was trimmed by 3 bases and J by 5 bases, leaving 17 bases between them. This CDR3 region has 16 residues. CDR1 SGDLS and CDR2 YYNGEE come from the germline V gene. The CDR3: CASSAMGGLATGELFF. CDR3 in DNA: TGTGCCAGCAGCGCGATGGGGGGGCTAGCTACCGGGGAGCTGTTTTTT.

The genes are TRBV5-1 and TRBJ2-1; D is unclear. In germline, CDR1 is SGHRS, CDR2 YFSETQ. CDR3 size: 15 residues. The V end lost 2 bases, the J end lost 8 bases, and 17 bases lay between the germline ends. DNA of the CDR3: TGCGCCAGCAGCTTCGACACCCCCCGCTTTGATGAGCAGTTCTTC. This sequence encodes CASSFDTPRFDEQFF.

The gene calls are TRBV11-3 and TRBJ2-1; TRBD2 aligns across 11 bases. J was trimmed by 4 bases and V by 5 bases; bases with no gene match: 4. The CDR3 runs to 15 residues. Germline V gives CDR1 SGHNT, CDR2 YENEEA. The CDR3 reads CASSPRLAGYNEQFF. CDR3 bases: TGTGCCAGCAGCCCCCGACTAGCGGGGTACAATGAGCAGTTCTTC. Full variable domain (outside the CDR3, taken from reference TRBV11-3 and TRBJ2-1): EAGVVQSPRYKIIEKKQPVAFWCNPISGHNTLYWYLQNLGQGPELLIRYENEEAVDDSQLPKDRFSAERLKGVDSTLKIQPAELGDSAVYLCASSPRLAGYNEQFFGPGTRLTVL.

The genes are TRBV6-1 and TRBJ2-6, with D uncertain. V was clipped by 3 bases and J by 4 bases, with 10 bases between them. The CDR3 loop spans 15 amino acids. Germline V gives CDR1 MNHNS, CDR2 SASEGT. In DNA form, the CDR3 reads TGTGCCAGCAGTGAGATCCGAGCCGGGGCCAACGTCCTGACTTTC. It specifies CASSEIRAGANVLTF.

This chain connects TRBV4-2 to TRBJ1-2; D perhaps matches TRBD1 (6 bases). Trimming took 0 bases from V and 2 from J, leaving 10 bases between them. Germline CDR1 is LGHNA and CDR2 is YNFKEQ. The CDR3 runs to 15 residues. The CDR3 is CASSQEGQGNYGYTF. DNA for the CDR3: TGTGCCAGCAGCCAAGAAGGTCAGGGGAACTATGGCTACACCTTC.

About this clone: The junction departs from the called germline gene at one end, perhaps through a read error. The genes are TRBV19 and TRBJ2-7; no definite D call. The CDR3 loop spans 10 amino acids. CDR1 LNHDA and CDR2 SQIVND come from the germline V gene (reference sequence). Here the CDR3 DNA reads TGTGCCAGTAGTATAGCCCCGACTTTCTTC. This sequence encodes CASSIAPTFF.

V and J are TRBV5-8 and TRBJ1-6; unclear D gene. The V end was cut by 0 bases, the J end by 6 bases, with 7 bases between. The CDR3 runs to 14 residues. Germline V lookup: CDR1 SGHTS, CDR2 YDEGEE. The CDR3 loop reads CASSLDTANSPLHF. The CDR3 bases are TGTGCCAGCAGCTTGGACACAGCTAATTCACCCCTCCACTTT.

The J gene is TRBJ2-5, the V gene TRBV18; 8 bases are shared with TRBD1. Germline V gene lookup returns CDR1 KGHSH and CDR2 LQKENI. Unmatched junction bases numbered 4, after V lost 3 bases and J lost 4 bases. This CDR3 has 14 amino acids. This chain's CDR3 is CASSPVRGRETQYF. The CDR3 nucleotides are TGTGCCAGCTCACCGGTCAGGGGGCGAGAGACCCAGTACTTC.

The chain links TRBV6-5 to TRBJ2-7, with 8 bases aligning to TRBD1. The junction had 4 bases not matched to a gene; V was cut back by 8 bases and J by 1 base. There are 13 residues in the CDR3. CDR1 MNHEY and CDR2 SVGAGI come from the germline V gene. CDR3 nucleotides: TGTGCCAGCCAGGGGGCTATTTCCTACGAGCAGTACTTC. Encoded protein: CASQGAISYEQYF.